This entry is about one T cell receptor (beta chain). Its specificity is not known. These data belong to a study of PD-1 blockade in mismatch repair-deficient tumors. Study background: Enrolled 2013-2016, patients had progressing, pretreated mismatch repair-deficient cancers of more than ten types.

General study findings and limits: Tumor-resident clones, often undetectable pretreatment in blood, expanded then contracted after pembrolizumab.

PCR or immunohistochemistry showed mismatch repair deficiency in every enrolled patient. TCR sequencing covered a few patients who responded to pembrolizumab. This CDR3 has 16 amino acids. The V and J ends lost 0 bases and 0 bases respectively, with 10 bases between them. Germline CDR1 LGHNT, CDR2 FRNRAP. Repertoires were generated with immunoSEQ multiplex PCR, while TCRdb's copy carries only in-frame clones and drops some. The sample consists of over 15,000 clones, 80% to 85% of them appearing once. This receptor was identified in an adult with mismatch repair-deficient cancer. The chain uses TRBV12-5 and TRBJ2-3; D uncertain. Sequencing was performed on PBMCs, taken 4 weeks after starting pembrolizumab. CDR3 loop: CASGLVIAASTDTQYF. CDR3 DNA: TGTGCTAGTGGTTTGGTAATAGCAGCTAGCACAGATACGCAGTATTTT. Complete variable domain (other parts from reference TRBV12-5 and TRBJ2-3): DARVTQTPRHKVTEMGQEVTMRCQPILGHNTVFWYRQTMMQGLELLAYFRNRAPLDDSGMPKDRFSAEMPDATLATLKIQPSEPRDSAVYFCASGLVIAASTDTQYFGPGTRLTVL.